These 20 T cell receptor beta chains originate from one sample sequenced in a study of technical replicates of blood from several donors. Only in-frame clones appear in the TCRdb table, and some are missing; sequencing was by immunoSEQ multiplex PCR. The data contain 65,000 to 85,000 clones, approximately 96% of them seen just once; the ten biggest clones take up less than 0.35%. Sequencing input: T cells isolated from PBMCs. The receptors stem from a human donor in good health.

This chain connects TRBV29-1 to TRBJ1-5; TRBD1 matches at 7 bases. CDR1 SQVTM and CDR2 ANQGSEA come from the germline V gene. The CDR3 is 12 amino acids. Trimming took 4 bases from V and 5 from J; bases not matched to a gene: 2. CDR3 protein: CSVGDRHQPQHF. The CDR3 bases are TGCAGCGTTGGGGACAGACATCAGCCCCAGCATTTT.

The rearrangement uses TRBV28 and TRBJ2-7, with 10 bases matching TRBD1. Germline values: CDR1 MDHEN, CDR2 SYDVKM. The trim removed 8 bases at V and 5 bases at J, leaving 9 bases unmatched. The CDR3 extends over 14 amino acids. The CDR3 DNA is TGTGCCAGCGGTAAGACAGGGGGCCGTAACGAGCAGTACTTC. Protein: CASGKTGGRNEQYF.

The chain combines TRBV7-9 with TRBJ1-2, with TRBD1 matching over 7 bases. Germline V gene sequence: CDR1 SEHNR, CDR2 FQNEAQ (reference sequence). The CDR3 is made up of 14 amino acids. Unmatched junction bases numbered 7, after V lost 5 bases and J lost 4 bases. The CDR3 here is CASSAEQGLYGYTF. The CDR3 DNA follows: TGTGCCAGCAGCGCAGAACAGGGGCTCTATGGCTACACCTTC.

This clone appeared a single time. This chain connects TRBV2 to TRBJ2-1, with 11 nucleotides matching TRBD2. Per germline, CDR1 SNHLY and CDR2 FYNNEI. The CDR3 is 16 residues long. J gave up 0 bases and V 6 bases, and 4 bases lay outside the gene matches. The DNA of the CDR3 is TGTGCCAGCAGGGAAACTAGCGGGAGCTCCTACAATGAGCAGTTCTTC. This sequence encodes CASRETSGSSYNEQFF. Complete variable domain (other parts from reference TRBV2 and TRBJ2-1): EPEVTQTPSHQVTQMGQEVILRCVPISNHLYFYWYRQILGQKVEFLVSFYNNEISEKSEIFDDQFSVERPDGSNFTLKIRSTKLEDSAMYFCASRETSGSSYNEQFFGPGTRLTVL.

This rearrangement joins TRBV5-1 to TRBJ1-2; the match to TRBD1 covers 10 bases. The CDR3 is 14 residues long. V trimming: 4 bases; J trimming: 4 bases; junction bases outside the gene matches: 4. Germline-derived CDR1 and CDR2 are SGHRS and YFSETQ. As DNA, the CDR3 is TGCGCCAGCAGCGGGACAGGGGCGGGCTATGGCTACACCTTC. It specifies CASSGTGAGYGYTF.

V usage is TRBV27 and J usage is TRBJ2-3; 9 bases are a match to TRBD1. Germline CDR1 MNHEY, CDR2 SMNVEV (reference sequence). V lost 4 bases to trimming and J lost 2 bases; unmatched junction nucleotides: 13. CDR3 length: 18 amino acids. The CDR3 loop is CASSWLRDRERFTDTQYF. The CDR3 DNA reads TGTGCCAGCAGTTGGCTTCGGGACAGGGAGCGTTTCACAGATACGCAGTATTTT.

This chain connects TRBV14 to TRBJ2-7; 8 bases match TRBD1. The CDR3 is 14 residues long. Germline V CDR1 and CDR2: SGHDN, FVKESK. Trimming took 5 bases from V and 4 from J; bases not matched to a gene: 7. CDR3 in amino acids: CASSYGTGKYEQYF. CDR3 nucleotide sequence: TGTGCCAGCAGCTATGGGACAGGAAAATACGAGCAGTACTTC.

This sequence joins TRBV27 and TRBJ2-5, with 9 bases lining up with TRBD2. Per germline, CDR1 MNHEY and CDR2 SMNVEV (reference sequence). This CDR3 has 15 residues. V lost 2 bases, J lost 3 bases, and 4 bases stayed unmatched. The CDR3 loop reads CASSLLLAGKETQYF. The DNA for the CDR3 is TGTGCCAGCAGTTTACTACTAGCGGGTAAAGAGACCCAGTACTTC.

In DNA, the CDR3 is TGTGCCAGCAGTTATGGGACTAGCGGGACGGAGACCCAGTACTTC. This codes for CASSYGTSGTETQYF. The V gene is TRBV7-3, the J gene TRBJ2-5; 13 bases agree with TRBD2. In germline, CDR1 is SGHTA, CDR2 FQGTGA. The length of the CDR3 is 15 residues. Trimming at V came to 6 bases and at J to 5 bases, leaving 6 bases not matched to a gene.

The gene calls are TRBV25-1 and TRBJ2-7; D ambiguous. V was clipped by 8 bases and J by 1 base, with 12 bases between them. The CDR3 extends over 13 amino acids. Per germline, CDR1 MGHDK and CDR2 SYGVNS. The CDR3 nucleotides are TGTGCCAGCGCTACGACTCTATCCTACGAGCAGTACTTC. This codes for CASATTLSYEQYF.

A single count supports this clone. The DNA for the CDR3 is TGCGCCAGCAGGAACCAGATAGCGGATGAGGCGGGCTACACCTTC. The encoded protein is CASRNQIADEAGYTF. The chain combines TRBV5-1 with TRBJ1-2; no clear D gene. The CDR3 totals 15 residues. V lost 5 bases and J lost 8, with 22 bases in between. Germline V gives CDR1 SGHRS, CDR2 YFSETQ. The variable domain in full, with the rest retrieved from reference TRBV5-1 and TRBJ1-2, is KAGVTQTPRYLIKTRGQQVTLSCSPISGHRSVSWYQQTPGQGLQFLFEYFSETQRNKGNFPGRFSGRQFSNSRSEMNVSTLELGDSALYLCASRNQIADEAGYTFGSGTRLTVV.

Here the CDR3 reads CASSLGTSGSPSYNEQFF. As DNA, the CDR3 is TGTGCCAGCAGCCTGGGGACTAGCGGGAGTCCCTCCTACAATGAGCAGTTCTTC. This chain uses TRBV7-2 with TRBJ2-1; 14 positions agree with TRBD2. The ends lost 5 bases at V and 0 bases at J; junction bases unmatched: 6. The length of the CDR3 is 18 residues. CDR1 is SGHTA, CDR2 FQGNSA, per germline. Full variable domain (rest looked up from reference TRBV7-2 and TRBJ2-1): GAGVSQSPSNKVTEKGKDVELRCDPISGHTALYWYRQSLGQGLEFLIYFQGNSAPDKSGLPSDRFSAERTGGSVSTLTIQRTQQEDSAVYLCASSLGTSGSPSYNEQFFGPGTRLTVL.

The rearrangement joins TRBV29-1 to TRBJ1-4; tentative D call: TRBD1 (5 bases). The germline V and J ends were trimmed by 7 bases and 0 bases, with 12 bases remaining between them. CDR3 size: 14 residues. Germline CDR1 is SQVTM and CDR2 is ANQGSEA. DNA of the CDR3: TGCAGCGCCCGAGACAGCACAACTAATGAAAAACTGTTTTTT. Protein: CSARDSTTNEKLFF. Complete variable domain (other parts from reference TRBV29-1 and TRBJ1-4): SAVISQKPSRDICQRGTSLTIQCQVDSQVTMMFWYRQQPGQSLTLIATANQGSEATYESGFVIDKFPISRPNLTFSTLTVSNMSPEDSSIYLCSARDSTTNEKLFFGSGTQLSVL.

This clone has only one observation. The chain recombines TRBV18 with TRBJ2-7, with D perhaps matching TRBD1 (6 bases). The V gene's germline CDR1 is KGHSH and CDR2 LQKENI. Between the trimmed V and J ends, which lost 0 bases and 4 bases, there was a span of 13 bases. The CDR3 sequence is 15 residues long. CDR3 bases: TGTGCCAGCTCACCACCGAATCGGGACAATTACGAGCAGTACTTC. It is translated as CASSPPNRDNYEQYF. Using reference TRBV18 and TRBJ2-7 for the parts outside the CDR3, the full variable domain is NAGVMQNPRHLVRRRGQEARLRCSPMKGHSHVYWYRQLPEEGLKFMVYLQKENIIDESGMPKERFSAEFPKEGPSILRIQQVVRGDSAAYFCASSPPNRDNYEQYFGPGTRLTVT.

This CDR3 reads CASSLLLGTSLTYNEQFF. DNA of the CDR3: TGTGCCAGCAGCTTGCTCCTCGGGACTAGCCTTACCTACAATGAGCAGTTCTTC. J is TRBJ2-1 and V is TRBV5-6; TRBD2 aligns across 9 bases. In germline, CDR1 is SGHDT, CDR2 YYEEEE. V lost 1 base to trimming and J lost 2 bases; unmatched junction nucleotides: 10. The CDR3 runs to 18 residues.

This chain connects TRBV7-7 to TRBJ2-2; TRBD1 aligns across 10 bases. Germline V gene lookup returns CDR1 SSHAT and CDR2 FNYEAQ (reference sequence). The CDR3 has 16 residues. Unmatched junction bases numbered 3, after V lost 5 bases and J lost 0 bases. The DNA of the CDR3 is TGTGCCAGCAGCCTGGGACAGGGGTCGAACACCGGGGAGCTGTTTTTT. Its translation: CASSLGQGSNTGELFF.

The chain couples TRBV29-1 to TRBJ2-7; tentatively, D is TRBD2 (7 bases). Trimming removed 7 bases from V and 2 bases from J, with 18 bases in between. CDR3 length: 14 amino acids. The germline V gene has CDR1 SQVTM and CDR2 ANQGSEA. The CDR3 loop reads CSGLGAGQPYEQYF. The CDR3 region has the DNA TGCAGCGGACTTGGAGCGGGACAACCCTACGAGCAGTACTTC.

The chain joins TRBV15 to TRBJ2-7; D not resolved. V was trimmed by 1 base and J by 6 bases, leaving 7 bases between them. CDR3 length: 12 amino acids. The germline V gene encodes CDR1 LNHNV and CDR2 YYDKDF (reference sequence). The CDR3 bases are TGTGCCACCAGCAGAGCCACTCGCGAGCAGTACTTC. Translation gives CATSRATREQYF. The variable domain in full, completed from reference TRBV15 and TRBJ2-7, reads DAMVIQNPRYQVTQFGKPVTLSCSQTLNHNVMYWYQQKSSQAPKLLFHYYDKDFNNEADTPDNFQSRRPNTSFCFLDIRSPGLGDTAMYLCATSRATREQYFGPGTRLTVT.

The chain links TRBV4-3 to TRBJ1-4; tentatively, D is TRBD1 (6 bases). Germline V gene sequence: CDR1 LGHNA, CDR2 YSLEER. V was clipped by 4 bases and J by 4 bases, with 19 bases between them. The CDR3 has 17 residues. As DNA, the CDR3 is TGCGCCAGCAGCCTTGGGCGTCGGACAGTGAATAATGAAAAACTGTTTTTT. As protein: CASSLGRRTVNNEKLFF.

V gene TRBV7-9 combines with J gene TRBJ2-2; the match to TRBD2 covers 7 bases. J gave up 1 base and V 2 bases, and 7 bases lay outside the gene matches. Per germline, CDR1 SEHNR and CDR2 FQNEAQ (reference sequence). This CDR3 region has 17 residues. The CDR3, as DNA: TGTGCCAGCAGCTTACCGACTACTAGCGAGAACACCGGGGAGCTGTTTTTT. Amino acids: CASSLPTTSENTGELFF.